Below are 12 T cell receptor beta chains sequenced from a single sample in a study of graft-versus-host responses after intestinal transplantation. The repertoire was sequenced with immunoSEQ multiplex PCR; TCRdb's copy has only in-frame clones and lacks some. The data show under 150,000 clones, with roughly 95% seen just once and over 2.5% held by the top ten. Their target antigens are unknown. Sequencing used unstimulated CD8+ T cells sorted from spleen or lymph node cells, obtained before intestinal transplant. These receptors all stem from a human donor who received an intestinal transplant.

The chain couples TRBV28 to TRBJ1-6, with 9 bases lining up with TRBD1. CDR3 length equals 21 residues. Losses at the gene ends were 2 bases for V and 1 base for J; bases not matched to a gene: 15. Germline V gives CDR1 MDHEN, CDR2 SYDVKM. This CDR3 reads CASSLRRTGVEGRSYNSPLHF. For the CDR3, the DNA is TGTGCCAGCAGTTTACGTCGGACAGGGGTCGAGGGTAGATCCTATAATTCACCCCTCCACTTT. Full variable domain (remainder filled in from reference TRBV28 and TRBJ1-6): DVKVTQSSRYLVKRTGEKVFLECVQDMDHENMFWYRQDPGLGLRLIYFSYDVKMKEKGDIPEGYSVSREKKERFSLILESASTNQTSMYLCASSLRRTGVEGRSYNSPLHFGNGTRLTVT.

This clone is a singleton in its sample. V gene TRBV11-1 combines with J gene TRBJ2-5; D is uncertain. From germline, CDR1 is SGHAT and CDR2 FQDESV (reference sequence). The CDR3 is 13 amino acids. Trimming took off 5 bases at V and 4 bases at J, with 11 bases between the two ends. CDR3: CASSVNRVETQYF. CDR3 coding DNA: TGTGCCAGCAGCGTGAACCGCGTAGAGACCCAGTACTTC.

The chain has TRBV27 and TRBJ2-5; 7 bases fit TRBD2. Germline assignment: CDR1 MNHEY and CDR2 SMNVEV (reference sequence). Germline trimming cut 2 bases from V and 5 bases from J; bases unmatched to any gene: 2. The CDR3 has 13 residues. Written as DNA, the CDR3 is TGTGCCAGCAGTTTAGGGCGGGAGGAGACCCAGTACTTC. The encoded protein is CASSLGREETQYF.

This CDR3 reads CATSRASSPGETQYF. The CDR3, as DNA: TGTGCCACCAGCAGGGCTAGTTCCCCCGGGGAGACCCAGTACTTC. This sequence joins TRBV15 and TRBJ2-5, with D unclear. The V and J ends lost 3 bases and 5 bases respectively, with 16 bases between them. The CDR3 totals 15 residues. Germline values: CDR1 LNHNV, CDR2 YYDKDF (reference sequence).

The chain is built from TRBV4-1 and TRBJ2-1, with a weak D call TRBD2 (5 bases). The germline V gene has CDR1 MGHRA and CDR2 YSYEKL. V was pared by 4 bases and J by 4 bases, with 11 bases between. The CDR3 sequence is 14 residues long. The CDR3 protein is CASSPMERYNEQFF. CDR3 DNA sequence: TGCGCCAGCAGCCCAATGGAGCGGTACAATGAGCAGTTCTTC.

The chain employs TRBV7-3 and TRBJ2-1; 10 nucleotides match TRBD2. The germline gives CDR1 SGHTA, CDR2 FQGTGA. Trimming at V came to 4 bases and at J to 9 bases, leaving 15 bases not matched to a gene. There are 17 residues in the CDR3. The CDR3 sequence: CASSSSPLSGRVGEQFF. CDR3 DNA sequence: TGTGCCAGCAGCTCCTCTCCCCTAAGCGGGAGGGTGGGTGAGCAGTTCTTC.

The chain has TRBV28 and TRBJ2-1, with 9 bases aligning to TRBD2. This CDR3 contains 17 residues. Per the germline V gene, CDR1 is MDHEN and CDR2 is SYDVKM. Trimming removed 5 bases from V and 4 bases from J; junction bases left unmatched: 12. In nucleotides, the CDR3 is TGTGCCAGCAGTCCCTACCCCAATAGCGGGAGATACAATGAGCAGTTCTTC. As protein: CASSPYPNSGRYNEQFF.

The chain employs TRBV28 and TRBJ2-4; 9 nucleotides agree with TRBD2. The trim removed 3 bases at V and 4 bases at J, leaving 10 bases unmatched. From germline, CDR1 is MDHEN and CDR2 SYDVKM. The CDR3 is 17 amino acids. The CDR3 DNA reads TGTGCCAGCAGTTTTAGCGGGAGTGTCAGGTGGAAAAACATTCAGTACTTC. Translation: CASSFSGSVRWKNIQYF.

J is TRBJ1-1 and V is TRBV19; D unresolved. The V end was cut by 5 bases, the J end by 0 bases, with 7 bases between. The germline CDR1 and CDR2 sequences are LNHDA and SQIVND (reference sequence). The CDR3 runs to 13 residues. The CDR3 region is CASSPVVNTEAFF. DNA for the CDR3: TGTGCCAGTAGTCCCGTGGTGAACACTGAAGCTTTCTTT.

The rearrangement joins TRBV28 to TRBJ1-2; D is possibly TRBD1 (6 bases). Trimming shortened V by 5 bases and J by 1 base, and 20 bases separated the two germline ends. The CDR3 has 17 amino acids. CDR1 and CDR2 (germline): MDHEN, SYDVKM. This CDR3 reads CASSPTLGQGRNYGYTF. The DNA of the CDR3 is TGTGCCAGCAGTCCAACCCTCGGCCAGGGGCGTAACTATGGCTACACCTTC.

To note about this clone: With only one base between it and a far larger clone, this is likely a read error. At the DNA level, this CDR3 is encoded by other sequences in the same sample as well. This chain joins TRBV7-9 and TRBJ1-1; unclear D gene. V lost 3 bases to trimming and J lost 5 bases, with 7 bases between them. The CDR3 sequence is 12 residues long. Germline-derived CDR1 and CDR2 are SEHNR and FQNEAQ (reference sequence). CDR3: CASSLRGTEAFF. In DNA, the CDR3 is TGTGCCAGCAGCTTGCGAGGGACTGAAGCTTTCTTT.

The chain employs TRBV6-5 and TRBJ2-7, with a weak D call TRBD1 (6 bases). Germline V gene sequence: CDR1 MNHEY, CDR2 SVGAGI. Between the trimmed V and J ends, which lost 8 bases and 6 bases, there was a span of 17 bases. The CDR3 is 13 residues long. CDR3 loop: CASSSGGLIEQYF. The CDR3, as DNA: TGTGCCAGCTCAAGTGGGGGCCTAATCGAGCAGTACTTC.